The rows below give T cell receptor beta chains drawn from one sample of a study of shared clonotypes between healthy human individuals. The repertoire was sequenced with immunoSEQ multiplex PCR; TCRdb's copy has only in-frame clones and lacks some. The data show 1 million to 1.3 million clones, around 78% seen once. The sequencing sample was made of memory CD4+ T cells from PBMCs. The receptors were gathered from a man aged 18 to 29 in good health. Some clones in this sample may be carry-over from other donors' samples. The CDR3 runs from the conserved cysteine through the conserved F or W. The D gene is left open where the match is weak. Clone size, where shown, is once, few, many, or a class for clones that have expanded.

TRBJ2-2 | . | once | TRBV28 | TGTGCCAGCCAAACCGGCAGCGCGAACACCGGGGAGCTGTTTTTT | CASQTGSANTGELFF
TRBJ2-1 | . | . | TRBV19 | TGTGCCAGTAGTATTTGGGGCGCGGGCAATGAGCAGTTCTTC | CASSIWGAGNEQFF
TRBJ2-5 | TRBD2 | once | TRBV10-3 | TGTGCCATCAGCAAAATCCCGGGACTAGCGGAAGAGACCCAGTACTTC | CAISKIPGLAEETQYF
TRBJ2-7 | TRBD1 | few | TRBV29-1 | TGCAGCGTTGCGAACAGGGGGGCAACCTACGAGCAGTACTTC | CSVANRGATYEQYF
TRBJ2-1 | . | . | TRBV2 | TGTGCCAGCAGTGAACTACCTAGCTTAAATGAGCAGTTCTTC | CASSELPSLNEQFF
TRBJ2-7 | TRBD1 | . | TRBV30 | TGTGCCGCATCCGGGACAGGGGTCTACGAGCAGTACTTC | CAASGTGVYEQYF
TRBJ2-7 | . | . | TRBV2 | TGTGCCAGCAGTTTAAAGGACAACTCCGAGCAGTACTTC | CASSLKDNSEQYF
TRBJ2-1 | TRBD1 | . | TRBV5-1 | TGCGCCAGCAGCTGGAGGACAGGGAGCTCCTACAATGAGCAGTTCTTC | CASSWRTGSSYNEQFF
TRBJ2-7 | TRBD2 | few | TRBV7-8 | TGTGCCAGCAGCAACCAGCGGGAAAAGTACTTC | CASSNQREKYF
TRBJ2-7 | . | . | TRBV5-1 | TGCGCCAGCAGCTTCTCGACAGGATTAGGCTACGAGCAGTACTTC | CASSFSTGLGYEQYF
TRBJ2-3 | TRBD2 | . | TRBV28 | TGTGCCAGCCGAAATAGCGGGGCGGGCACAGATACGCAGTATTTT | CASRNSGAGTDTQYF
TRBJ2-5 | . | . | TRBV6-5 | TGTGCCAGCAGTTACTCCCTGGGCCGGACACAAGAGACCCAGTACTTC | CASSYSLGRTQETQYF
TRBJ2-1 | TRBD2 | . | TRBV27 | TGTGCCAGCAGTCGGACTAGCGGGCCCCCGGGGGGCCAGTTCTTC | CASSRTSGPPGGQFF
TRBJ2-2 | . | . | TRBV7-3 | TGTGCCAGCAGCTTTGGACTGGCGAACACCGGGGAGCTGTTTTTT | CASSFGLANTGELFF
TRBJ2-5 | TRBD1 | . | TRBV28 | TGTGCCAGCAGTTTGGTTGTCAGGGGGCTTGAGACCCAGTACTTC | CASSLVVRGLETQYF
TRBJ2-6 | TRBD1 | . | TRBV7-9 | TGTGCCAGCAGCCCACCCCGGACAGGATCAAGGAGTGGGGCCAACGTCCTGACTTTC | CASSPPRTGSRSGANVLTF
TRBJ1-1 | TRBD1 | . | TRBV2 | TGTGCCAGCAGTGAACAGGGGGCTGGGATCACTGAAGCTTTCTTT | CASSEQGAGITEAFF
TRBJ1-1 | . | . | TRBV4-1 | TGCGCCAGCAGCCAACCCTATCAAAACACTGAAGCTTTCTTT | CASSQPYQNTEAFF
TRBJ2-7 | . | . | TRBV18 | TGTGCCAGCTCGTACTTCCGACAGGAGGTCAGATACGAGCAGTACTTC | CASSYFRQEVRYEQYF
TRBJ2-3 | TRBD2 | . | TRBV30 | TGTGCCTGGAGGCAGGGGACTAGCGGGGGGGGCACAGATACGCAGTATTTT | CAWRQGTSGGGTDTQYF
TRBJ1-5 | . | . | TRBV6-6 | TGTGCCAGCAGTTACCCCTCCGGTTCCAATCAGCCCCAGCATTTT | CASSYPSGSNQPQHF
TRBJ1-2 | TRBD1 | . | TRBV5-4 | TGTGCCAGCAGCTCGCCCGACAGGGGGCTGAACTATGGCTACACCTTC | CASSSPDRGLNYGYTF
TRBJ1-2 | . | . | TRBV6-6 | TGTGCCAGCAGTGACTTTGGAGGGGGGAACTATGGCTACACCTTC | CASSDFGGGNYGYTF
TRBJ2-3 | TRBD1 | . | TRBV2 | TGTGCCAGCAGTGACCAGGGGGCCACAGATACGCAGTATTTT | CASSDQGATDTQYF
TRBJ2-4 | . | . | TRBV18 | TGTGCCAGCTCACCAGGACATTTTCTAGCCAAAAACATTCAGTACTTC | CASSPGHFLAKNIQYF
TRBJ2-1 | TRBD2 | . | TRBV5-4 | TGTGCCAGCGGGTCCGGACTAGCGGAGGGGAATGAGCAGTTCTTC | CASGSGLAEGNEQFF
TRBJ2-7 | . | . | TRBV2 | TGTGCCATCGAAAGGTTTCGTGAGCAGTACTTC | CAIERFREQYF
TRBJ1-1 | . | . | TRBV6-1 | TGTGCCAGCAGTCAAACTAGGACGAGCACTGAAGCTTTCTTT | CASSQTRTSTEAFF
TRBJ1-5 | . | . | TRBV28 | TGTGCCAGCAGTTTATTGGCGGGAAACTATCAGCCCCAGCATTTT | CASSLLAGNYQPQHF
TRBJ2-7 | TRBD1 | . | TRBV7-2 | TGTGCCAGCAGGTTAGGACAGGGCATTTACGAGCAGTACTTC | CASRLGQGIYEQYF
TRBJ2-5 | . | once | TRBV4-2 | TGTGCCAGCAGCCAAGGTTGGGGTCAAGAGACCCAGTACTTC | CASSQGWGQETQYF
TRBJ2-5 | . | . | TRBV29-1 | TGCAGCTTCCGGGGGCACGGGGAGACCCAGTACTTC | CSFRGHGETQYF
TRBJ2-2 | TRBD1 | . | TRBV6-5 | TGTGCCAGCAGTTACTTGGGACAGGGGGCCGGGGAGCTGTTTTTT | CASSYLGQGAGELFF
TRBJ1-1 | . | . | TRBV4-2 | TGTGCCAGCAGCCACTTGGGGGGGGATGGCACTGAAGCTTTCTTT | CASSHLGGDGTEAFF
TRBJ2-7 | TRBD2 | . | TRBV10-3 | TGTGCCATCAGGGGAGGACTAGCGGCAACCTACGAGCAGTACTTC | CAIRGGLAATYEQYF
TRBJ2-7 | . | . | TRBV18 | TGTGCCAGCTCATCTGGGACACGCTCTTCCGAGCAGTACTTC | CASSSGTRSSEQYF
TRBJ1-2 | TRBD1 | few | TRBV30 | TGTGCTAGGGGGGACAGGGCCTATGGCTACACCTTC | CARGDRAYGYTF
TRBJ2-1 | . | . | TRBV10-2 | TGCGCCAGCAGTGATCGTCAGAGCGGAAACAATGAGCAGTTCTTC | CASSDRQSGNNEQFF
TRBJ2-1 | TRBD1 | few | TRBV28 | TGTGCCAGCAGACTTGGGACAGGGCGCTCCTACAATGAGCAGTTCTTC | CASRLGTGRSYNEQFF
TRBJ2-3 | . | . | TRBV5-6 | TGTGCCAGCACGGAGGCTAGCACAGATACGCAGTATTTT | CASTEASTDTQYF